The 25 T cell receptor beta chains presented below share a single source sample, sequenced in a study of regulatory T cells in long-lasting Graves disease (dated by TCRdb to about 2021). The time point label, read with the paper, signifies: newly diagnosed GD, antithyroid drugs for less than 3 months. For both TCR sequencing and RNA sequencing, RNA was extracted from PBMCs in TRIzol. To prepare the library, multiplex PCR was applied. This sample was sequenced with an Illumina HiSeq 4000. To build TCR beta libraries, CDR3 regions were amplified by Arm-PCR using iRepertoire HTBI primers. TCRdb's own reprocessing of the public reads used fastp at Q25 and MiXCR and kept productive beta chains. Rows are unified per CDR3 protein, each entry keeping the most common DNA and genes. Across this sample there are around 250,000 distinct CDR3 sequences, with 15% to 20% seen only once. The top ten clonotypes cover approximately 20% of the sample.

This specimen consisted of peripheral blood mononuclear cells (PBMCs), obtained at new diagnosis, from a patient treated with antithyroid drugs. The receptors were gathered from a female donor with Graves disease.

Note on this clonotype: A far larger clone is only one base removed, so a read error is likely. The CDR3 sequence: CASGRNRDSSCEQYF. CDR3 in DNA: TGTGCCAGCGGCCGAAACCGGGACAGTTCCTGCGAGCAGTACTTC. The V and J genes are TRBV7-2 and TRBJ2-7, with TRBD1 identical over 7 bases. The CDR3 is made up of 15 amino acids. Germline CDR1 reads SGHTA; CDR2 reads FQGNSA. The whole variable domain, filled in from reference TRBV7-2 and TRBJ2-7, reads GAGVSQSPSNKVTEKGKDVELRCDPISGHTALYWYRQSLGQGLEFLIYFQGNSAPDKSGLPSDRFSAERTGGSVSTLTIQRTQQEDSAVYLCASGRNRDSSCEQYFGPGTRLTVT.

This clonotype came up many times. The chain recombines TRBV28 with TRBJ2-5, with D possibly matching TRBD2 (6 bases). The CDR3 has 15 amino acids. The germline V gene has CDR1 MDHEN and CDR2 SYDVKM. The germline V and J ends were trimmed by 4 bases and 0 bases, with 12 bases remaining between them. The chain's CDR3 is CASSWGLNNQETQYF. Written as DNA, the CDR3 is TGTGCCAGCAGTTGGGGACTCAACAACCAAGAGACCCAGTACTTC.

This clonotype was detected ten times or more. This chain connects TRBV10-3 to TRBJ2-5; D is perhaps TRBD2 (5 bases). CDR3 size: 13 residues. With 7 bases removed from V and 3 bases from J, the gap between germline ends came to 12 bases. Germline V gene lookup returns CDR1 ENHRY and CDR2 SYGVKD. The CDR3 DNA follows: TGTGCCATCAAACGGGGTTTGGAAGAGACCCAGTACTTC. It is translated as CAIKRGLEETQYF.

This clonotype was found many times. The CDR3 spells CASRHPGGTSNTGELFF. Written as DNA, the CDR3 is TGTGCCAGTAGGCACCCGGGGGGGACATCGAACACCGGGGAGCTGTTTTTT. This sequence joins TRBV19 and TRBJ2-2, with 8 bases aligning to TRBD2. CDR3 length: 17 residues. With 6 bases clipped from V and 0 bases from J, the junction kept 9 bases outside the gene matches. Germline loops: CDR1 LNHDA, CDR2 SQIVND (reference sequence).

This clonotype was detected only a few times. The chain combines TRBV5-4 with TRBJ2-7; 9 nucleotides line up with TRBD1. The CDR3 has 16 amino acids. V lost 0 bases, J lost 1 base, and 5 bases stayed unmatched. Germline CDR1 SGHNT, CDR2 YYREEE (reference sequence). The DNA of the CDR3 is TGTGCCAGCAGCTTGGGGAGGGGGACAGGGTCCTACGAGCAGTACTTC. This gives the protein CASSLGRGTGSYEQYF.

This clonotype appeared many times. In DNA form, the CDR3 reads TGCAGTGCTTACCTACAGTCTAGCGGGAACACAGATACGCAGTATTTT. Protein: CSAYLQSSGNTDTQYF. V and J are TRBV20-1 and TRBJ2-3, with TRBD2 matching over 9 bases. Trimming removed 5 bases from V and 2 bases from J; junction bases left unmatched: 11. CDR1 is DFQATT and CDR2 is SNEGSKA in the germline V gene (reference sequence). The CDR3 has 16 residues.

At least ten counts were recorded for this clonotype. This chain joins TRBV18 and TRBJ2-7; D not certain. CDR3 length: 11 amino acids. The germline CDR1 and CDR2 sequences are KGHSH and LQKENI. Deletions cut 3 bases from V and 7 bases from J, with 7 bases between. CDR3 in DNA: TGTGCCAGCTCACCGGCGGAGGAGCAGTACTTC. It yields the protein CASSPAEEQYF.

The table lists this clonotype with many counts. The chain recombines TRBV2 with TRBJ2-5, with 9 bases fitting TRBD2. CDR3 length: 16 amino acids. V dropped 2 bases and J dropped 2; count of bases not matched to a gene: 6. Germline V gives CDR1 SNHLY, CDR2 FYNNEI. The CDR3 loop is CASSEWASGAQETQYF. The CDR3 nucleotides read TGTGCCAGCAGTGAATGGGCTAGCGGGGCTCAAGAGACCCAGTACTTC.

The CDR3 here is CASSPPGAAAGELFF. The CDR3 DNA follows: TGTGCCAGCAGCCCGCCCGGGGCCGCGGCCGGGGAGCTGTTTTTT. The V call is TRBV12-3 or TRBV12-4, the J call TRBJ2-2; D assignment may be TRBD1 or TRBD2 (5 bases each). The CDR3 is 15 residues long. Trimming left V 6 bases short and J 6 bases short, with 17 bases between.

Regarding this clonotype: A read error is possible here, since a much larger clone lies one base away. This chain links TRBV6-4 with TRBJ2-1, with unresolved D. The germline CDR1 and CDR2 sequences are MRHNA and SNTAGT. The CDR3 runs to 14 residues. The V end was cut by 7 bases, the J end by 5 bases, with 15 bases between. CDR3 residues: CASTYWADHNEQFF. Here the CDR3 DNA reads TGTGCCAGCACTTACTGGGCGGACCACAATGAGCAGTTCTTC.

The rearrangement joins TRBV5-6 to TRBJ2-1, with 14 bases that match TRBD2. The junction had 9 bases not matched to a gene; V was cut back by 5 bases and J by 8 bases. The germline CDR1 and CDR2 sequences are SGHDT and YYEEEE. The CDR3 has 16 residues. CDR3 sequence: CASRNPGLAGVYEQFF. The CDR3 DNA sequence: TGTGCCAGCAGGAATCCGGGACTAGCGGGAGTCTATGAGCAGTTCTTC.

This clonotype appeared many times. The V gene is TRBV9, the J gene TRBJ2-7; 9 bases match TRBD2. Germline CDR1 SGDLS, CDR2 YYNGEE. CDR3 size: 17 residues. Losses at the gene ends were 4 bases for V and 4 bases for J; bases not matched to a gene: 15. CDR3 residues: CASSPGRVSGSGYEQYF. DNA of the CDR3: TGTGCCAGCAGCCCGGGCAGGGTTAGCGGGAGTGGGTACGAGCAGTACTTC.

This clonotype was recorded at least ten times. The chain joins TRBV29-1 to TRBJ1-6; no clear D gene. V lost 4 bases and J 7 bases, leaving 11 bases between the germline ends. Germline CDR1 SQVTM, CDR2 ANQGSEA. The CDR3 covers 13 residues. CDR3 sequence (DNA): TGCAGCGTTGCGTACAGCCGGAATTCACCCCTCCACTTT. This codes for CSVAYSRNSPLHF. The full variable domain, its missing parts supplied by reference TRBV29-1 and TRBJ1-6, is SAVISQKPSRDICQRGTSLTIQCQVDSQVTMMFWYRQQPGQSLTLIATANQGSEATYESGFVIDKFPISRPNLTFSTLTVSNMSPEDSSIYLCSVAYSRNSPLHFGNGTRLTVT.

The table lists this clonotype with many counts. The CDR3 DNA reads as TGTGCCACCAGTGACCCCCCCTCGGAGGAGCTGTTTTTT. It encodes CATSDPPSEELFF. The rearrangement uses TRBV24-1 and TRBJ2-2; D uncertain. The CDR3 totals 13 residues. Trimming left V 4 bases short and J 10 bases short, with 12 bases between. The V gene's germline CDR1 is KGHDR and CDR2 SFDVKD.

This clonotype was observed many times. CDR3 in amino acids: CASSPLADTEAFF. The CDR3, as DNA: TGTGCCAGCAGTCCACTCGCGGACACTGAAGCTTTCTTT. The chain carries TRBV6-2 or TRBV6-3 and TRBJ1-1; D unclear. V lost 5 bases to trimming and J lost 3 bases, with 10 bases between them. The germline CDR1 and CDR2 sequences are MNHEY and SVGEGT. The CDR3 length is 13 residues.

This clonotype was seen repeatedly, ten times or more. The chain couples TRBV7-2 to TRBJ2-3, with 10 bases matching TRBD2. The CDR3 consists of 20 residues. Germline values: CDR1 SGHTA, CDR2 FQGNSA. V was clipped by 5 bases and J by 5 bases; unmatched bases: 22. CDR3 amino acids: CASSIRRSPLAGVHIDTQYF. Written as DNA, the CDR3 is TGTGCCAGCAGCATCCGCCGCTCACCCCTAGCGGGAGTTCACATAGATACGCAGTATTTT.

This clonotype was detected only a few times. The chain couples TRBV20-1 to TRBJ1-5; a possible D gene is TRBD1 (5 bases). Trimming pared 0 bases from V and 0 bases from J, leaving 12 bases between. This CDR3 spans 16 amino acids. Germline V gene data show CDR1 as DFQATT and CDR2 as SNEGSKA (reference sequence). The CDR3 DNA is TGCAGTGCTAGAGACAGGGCCGATAATAGCAATCAGCCCCAGCATTTT. Its protein product is CSARDRADNSNQPQHF.

This clonotype was observed at least ten times. The gene calls are TRBV2 and TRBJ2-7; 8 positions agree with TRBD2. Losses at the gene ends were 4 bases for V and 3 bases for J; bases not matched to a gene: 11. The CDR3 totals 16 residues. Germline V gene data show CDR1 as SNHLY and CDR2 as FYNNEI. CDR3 residues: CASSVSQAGGNYEQYF. CDR3 bases: TGTGCCAGCAGTGTAAGCCAGGCGGGAGGAAACTACGAGCAGTACTTC.

The chain combines TRBV19 with TRBJ1-6, with a tentative D call TRBD1 (6 bases). The V gene lost 4 bases and the J gene lost 8 bases, with 9 bases spanning the gap. Germline V lookup: CDR1 LNHDA, CDR2 SQIVND (reference sequence). This CDR3 is built from 13 residues. CDR3 bases: TGTGCCAGTAGTAGGGACACCTATTCACCCCTCCACTTT. Protein sequence: CASSRDTYSPLHF.

This clonotype was detected ten times or more. The rearrangement joins TRBV24-1 to TRBJ2-2; 8 bases are a match to TRBD2. V lost 2 bases, J lost 3 bases, and 7 bases stayed unmatched. The CDR3 runs 17 residues. From germline, CDR1 is KGHDR and CDR2 SFDVKD. For the CDR3, the DNA is TGTGCCACCAGTGATTCGACAGAACTAGCGGACACCGGGGAGCTGTTTTTT. Translating it yields CATSDSTELADTGELFF.

Ten or more counts support this clonotype. The chain has TRBV20-1 and TRBJ2-2; a possible D gene is TRBD1 (6 bases). The CDR3 extends over 14 amino acids. The V gene lost 3 bases and the J gene lost 4 bases, with 12 bases spanning the gap. Germline V CDR1 and CDR2: DFQATT, SNEGSKA (reference sequence). In DNA, the CDR3 is TGCAGTGCTAGCCCGGGACAACTCACCGGGGAGCTGTTTTTT. This gives the protein CSASPGQLTGELFF.

This clonotype occurred many times. The chain carries TRBV6-2 or TRBV6-3 and TRBJ1-1, with D unclear. The CDR3 contains 13 residues. The germline V and J ends were trimmed by 6 bases and 0 bases, with 8 bases remaining between them. CDR1 is MNHEY, CDR2 SVGEGT, per germline. The CDR3 sequence: CASSLVLNTEAFF. DNA for the CDR3: TGTGCCAGCAGCCTTGTGTTGAACACTGAAGCTTTCTTT.

This clonotype was seen more than once but under ten times. V gene TRBV9 combines with J gene TRBJ2-5; unclear D gene. The germline V gene has CDR1 SGDLS and CDR2 YYNGEE. The CDR3 is made up of 13 amino acids. V shed 1 base and J shed 2 bases, with 6 bases lying between them. In DNA, the CDR3 is TGTGCCAGCAGCGTAACGGATCAAGAGACCCAGTACTTC. This sequence encodes CASSVTDQETQYF.

This clonotype was detected ten times or more. The chain couples TRBV19 to TRBJ1-4; 7 bases fit TRBD1. The J segment lost 0 bases and the V segment lost 5 bases, leaving 9 bases of the junction unmatched. The CDR3 runs 17 residues. In germline, CDR1 is LNHDA, CDR2 SQIVND (reference sequence). In nucleotides, the CDR3 is TGTGCCAGTAGTGTGGGACTCGGGACAGCAACTAATGAAAAACTGTTTTTT. Its protein is CASSVGLGTATNEKLFF.

This clonotype was recorded many times. The chain employs TRBV6-5 and TRBJ1-2; 11 bases agree with TRBD1. The CDR3 loop spans 15 amino acids. The J segment lost 5 bases and the V segment lost 2 bases, leaving 4 bases of the junction unmatched. Germline V CDR1 and CDR2: MNHEY, SVGAGI. For the CDR3, the DNA is TGTGCCAGCAGTTACCCGGGGACAGGGGGTTATGGCTACACCTTC. Translation gives CASSYPGTGGYGYTF.